This T cell receptor (beta chain) was captured by sequencing in a study of cytomegalovirus exposure and HLA in healthy donors. Study-wide results and caveats: Researchers reported in a later analysis that a missense DCLRE1C variant was tied to TCR beta V- and J-gene trimming. Earlier results showed most TCR beta V segments being productive about 90% or about 30% of the time. With further analysis later on, most CMV-associated TCR beta chains appeared HLA-restricted.

The primer mix had 60 Vbeta and 13 Jbeta primers. Here immunoSEQ multiplex PCR was the method, and the copy in TCRdb shows in-frame clones only, minus some. Among 160,000 or so clones listed, under 80% were seen once. All the people who gave samples were healthy bone marrow donors. The trim removed 5 bases at V and 3 bases at J, leaving 6 bases unmatched. The germline V gene encodes CDR1 SQVTM and CDR2 ANQGSEA. The CDR3 extends over 13 amino acids. On this clone itself: The antigen remains unidentified.

Sequenced input: PBMCs. The rearrangement joins TRBV29-1 to TRBJ2-5, with 7 nucleotides matching TRBD1. This TCR came from a young woman in good health and CMV-seronegative. CDR3 sequence (DNA): TGCAGCGTTTACCAGACAGGGAAAGAGACCCAGTACTTC. Amino acids: CSVYQTGKETQYF.